Shown below are 18 T cell receptor beta chains from a single sample sequenced in a study of blood T cell repertoires in COVID-19. TCRdb's table, derived via immunoSEQ multiplex PCR, lists solely in-frame clones and lacks some. The profile shows roughly 100,000 clones, approximately 80% of them singletons. Sequenced material: peripheral blood. The receptor source for this set is a man at least 80 years old with COVID-19, enrolled during active disease.

The V gene is TRBV6-6, the J gene TRBJ1-5; weak D call: TRBD1 (5 bases). From germline, CDR1 is MNHNY and CDR2 SVGAGI (reference sequence). The CDR3 runs to 13 residues. With 2 bases removed from V and 7 bases from J, the gap between germline ends came to 9 bases. The CDR3 reads CASSYRGNQPQHF. CDR3 DNA sequence: TGTGCCAGCAGTTACAGGGGAAACCAGCCCCAGCATTTT.

The chain couples TRBV10-3 to TRBJ1-4, with unresolved D. Germline loops: CDR1 ENHRY, CDR2 SYGVKD. The CDR3 totals 15 residues. V was clipped by 2 bases and J by 8 bases, with 15 bases between them. CDR3 loop: CAISEPGLPGEKLFF. CDR3 nucleotide sequence: TGTGCCATCAGTGAGCCGGGCCTTCCGGGGGAAAAACTGTTTTTT.

The rearrangement joins TRBV9 to TRBJ1-2; tentatively, D is TRBD1 (6 bases). The CDR3 contains 17 residues. Germline V gene sequence: CDR1 SGDLS, CDR2 YYNGEE. V dropped 0 bases and J dropped 8 bases, with 23 bases sitting between them. The CDR3 loop reads CASSVEEAGLLTGGYTF. The CDR3 nucleotides read TGTGCCAGCAGCGTAGAGGAGGCAGGACTCCTTACAGGGGGCTACACCTTC.

This chain connects TRBV7-9 to TRBJ2-7; 9 bases are a match to TRBD2. CDR3 length equals 15 residues. In germline, CDR1 is SEHNR, CDR2 FQNEAQ (reference sequence). Trimming removed 5 bases from V and 2 bases from J; junction bases left unmatched: 7. The CDR3 region is CASSSSGSWAYEQYF. The CDR3 DNA sequence: TGTGCCAGCAGCAGTAGCGGGAGTTGGGCCTACGAGCAGTACTTC.

The chain couples TRBV30 to TRBJ1-4; 7 bases are shared with TRBD1. After removal of 3 bases from V and 7 bases from J, the junction contained 8 bases not matched to a gene. CDR3 length: 14 residues. Germline-derived CDR1 and CDR2 are GTSNPN and SVGIG (reference sequence). CDR3 DNA: TGTGCCTGGAGCTCCCGACAGGGCGGTGAAAAACTGTTTTTT. Translated, it gives CAWSSRQGGEKLFF.

The CDR3 reads CASSPLGPMERQPQHF. The DNA of the CDR3 is TGTGCCAGCAGCCCACTCGGCCCCATGGAGAGGCAGCCCCAGCATTTT. The V gene is TRBV7-9, the J gene TRBJ1-5; D not certain. Germline lookup yields CDR1 SEHNR and CDR2 FQNEAQ (reference sequence). The CDR3 contains 16 residues. Trimming pared 5 bases from V and 7 bases from J, leaving 21 bases between.

The chain carries TRBV6-2 or TRBV6-3 and TRBJ1-1; 9 nucleotides align to TRBD1. J was trimmed by 5 bases and V by 0 bases; bases with no gene match: 10. The CDR3 covers 17 residues. The germline V gene encodes CDR1 MNHEY and CDR2 SVGEGT. The CDR3 DNA is TGTGCCAGCAGTTACTCGGTCCGGGACAGGGCGGGTACTGAAGCTTTCTTT. Translated: CASSYSVRDRAGTEAFF.

The CDR3 bases are TGTGCCAGCAGTTACGGCCAGGGGCCGTACACTGAAGCTTTCTTT. Amino acids: CASSYGQGPYTEAFF. The genes are TRBV6-5 and TRBJ1-1, with TRBD1 as a possible D gene (6 bases). Trimming stripped 2 bases from V and 3 bases from J, with 13 bases between. There are 15 residues in the CDR3. CDR1 and CDR2 from the germline V gene are MNHEY and SVGAGI.

The V and J genes are TRBV4-2 and TRBJ2-5; 8 bases agree with TRBD2. V lost 0 bases, J lost 5 bases, and 2 bases stayed unmatched. This CDR3 region has 14 residues. Per germline, CDR1 LGHNA and CDR2 YNFKEQ. This CDR3 reads CASSQDGGGETQYF. In DNA form, the CDR3 reads TGTGCCAGCAGCCAAGATGGCGGGGGGGAGACCCAGTACTTC.

V is TRBV20-1 and J is TRBJ2-5, with TRBD2 as a possible D gene (5 bases). The germline CDR1 and CDR2 sequences are DFQATT and SNEGSKA (reference sequence). The CDR3 loop spans 10 amino acids. The ends were cut back, 6 bases at V and 7 bases at J, with 9 bases in the middle. CDR3 nucleotide sequence: TGCAGTGCGGGAGAGGGGACCCAGTACTTC. Encoded protein: CSAGEGTQYF.

The rearrangement uses TRBV9 and TRBJ1-3, with 7 bases lining up with TRBD1. CDR3 length: 16 amino acids. Germline lookup yields CDR1 SGDLS and CDR2 YYNGEE. V trimming: 4 bases; J trimming: 4 bases; junction bases outside the gene matches: 11. Here the CDR3 reads CASSLPGGLAGNTIYF. DNA of the CDR3: TGTGCCAGCAGCCTCCCAGGGGGTCTAGCAGGAAACACCATATATTTT.

This chain connects TRBV4-3 to TRBJ1-4; 9 bases match TRBD1. The germline V gene encodes CDR1 LGHNA and CDR2 YSLEER. CDR3 length: 17 amino acids. The J segment lost 4 bases and the V segment lost 1 base, leaving 7 bases of the junction unmatched. The CDR3 DNA follows: TGCGCCAGCAGCCAAGGCGTCGGGGGACAGGGTAATGAAAAACTGTTTTTT. Translation gives CASSQGVGGQGNEKLFF.

CDR3 nucleotides: TGCGCCAGCAGTGATTGGGACAGGGGTCTCTACGAGCAGTACTTC. Amino acids: CASSDWDRGLYEQYF. The gene calls are TRBV10-2 and TRBJ2-7; 10 bases agree with TRBD1. CDR3 length: 15 residues. Germline V gives CDR1 WSHSY, CDR2 SAAADI. With 3 bases clipped from V and 3 bases from J, the junction kept 5 bases outside the gene matches.

The chain carries TRBV5-1 and TRBJ1-1, with D perhaps matching TRBD1 (5 bases). Trimming took 4 bases from V and 2 from J, leaving 9 bases between them. This CDR3 region has 13 residues. Germline V gene data show CDR1 as SGHRS and CDR2 as YFSETQ. Written as DNA, the CDR3 is TGCGCCAGCAGCATGACAGTTAACACTGAAGCTTTCTTT. Its protein is CASSMTVNTEAFF.

The chain carries TRBV28 and TRBJ2-1, with D possibly being TRBD1 (6 bases). The ends were cut back, 4 bases at V and 5 bases at J, with 18 bases in the middle. CDR3 length: 16 residues. Per the germline V gene, CDR1 is MDHEN and CDR2 is SYDVKM. As DNA, the CDR3 is TGTGCCAGCAGTTCTCCTACAGGGTTGCCGAACAATGAGCAGTTCTTC. Translating gives CASSSPTGLPNNEQFF.

This clone has more than one count but fewer than ten. The J gene is TRBJ2-7, the V gene TRBV19, with TRBD1 matching 10 bases. CDR1 and CDR2 from the germline V gene are LNHDA and SQIVND (reference sequence). This CDR3 is built from 13 residues. Trimming removed 6 bases from V and 5 bases from J; junction bases left unmatched: 4. Here the CDR3 DNA reads TGTGCCAGTAGCGACAGGGGGCGGGACGAGCAGTACTTC. Protein product: CASSDRGRDEQYF.

The V call is TRBV7-6, the J call TRBJ2-1, with TRBD2 matching 8 bases. After removal of 2 bases from V and 2 bases from J, the junction contained 5 bases not matched to a gene. Germline V gene lookup returns CDR1 SGHVS and CDR2 FNYEAQ. There are 16 residues in the CDR3. The CDR3: CASSLLSGAAYNEQFF. CDR3 nucleotides: TGTGCCAGCAGCTTACTTAGCGGGGCTGCCTACAATGAGCAGTTCTTC.

The V gene is TRBV19, the J gene TRBJ2-7; 9 nucleotides line up with TRBD1. Germline loops: CDR1 LNHDA, CDR2 SQIVND (reference sequence). V gave up 4 bases and J gave up 9 bases; unmatched junction bases: 10. The CDR3 runs to 14 residues. CDR3 protein: CASSTVTGGVAQYF. Here the CDR3 DNA reads TGTGCCAGTAGTACAGTAACAGGGGGCGTAGCGCAGTACTTC.